This TCR beta chain comes out of a study of OX40 agonist ivuxolimab in advanced cancers. Overall study context: Patients were treated with intravenous ivuxolimab, dosed at 0.01 to 10 mg/kg and infused every 2 weeks.

In the case of this clone: Its antigen remains unknown.

Whole-study findings and limits: Averaged across samples, CD8+ T cells carried more expanded clones than CD4+ did. The authors also found low normalized T-cell clonal expansion in some nonresponders. At doses 0.1 to 3.0 mg/kg, CD4+ and CD8+ clones expanded.

The data were produced by immunoSEQ multiplex PCR, yet TCRdb's version contains in-frame clones alone and is incomplete. The table lists approximately 60,000 clones, 77% of them singletons. Germline trimming cut 5 bases from V and 2 bases from J; bases unmatched to any gene: 2. CDR3 length: 14 residues. CDR1 is SGHAT, CDR2 FQNNGV, per germline. The V and J genes are TRBV11-2 and TRBJ2-5; the match to TRBD1 covers 10 bases. This receptor was obtained from an adult with an advanced solid tumor such as melanoma, head and neck, liver or kidney cancer. The sequences come from CD4+ or CD8+ T cells sorted from blood, collected in a trial of the OX40 agonist ivuxolimab. CDR3 sequence reads: CASSRTGGQETQYF. The CDR3 DNA is TGTGCCAGCAGCCGGACAGGGGGGCAAGAGACCCAGTACTTC.